This T cell receptor beta chain appears in the sequencing data of a study of T cell responses to AZD1222 COVID-19 vaccine. Study findings and constraints: The donor cohort was predominantly white British with a female majority, and clonal diversity may have been underestimated. Repertoire samples came only from after the peak T cell response. Recipients of AZD1222 seropositive at baseline numbered only 5 or 6. Two doses of AZD1222 preceded a rise in Spike-specific TCR breadth and depth.

The assay was immunoSEQ multiplex PCR, and TCRdb's table has in-frame clones only and misses some. The sample carries 150,000 or so clones, 70% to 90% recorded once. This CDR3 comprises 15 residues. Trimming stripped 0 bases from V and 2 bases from J, with 11 bases between. As for this clone: Its antigen is as yet unknown.

The receptor comes from an adult in good health. J is TRBJ2-7 and V is TRBV23-1, with D perhaps TRBD1 (5 bases). TRBV23-1 is assigned to the ORF class and has an uncertain function. The specimen was peripheral blood, collected on day 0 of AZD1222 vaccination. CDR3 sequence reads: CASSQSSDRAYEQYF. In DNA form, the CDR3 reads TGCGCCAGCAGTCAATCGAGTGACAGAGCCTACGAGCAGTACTTC.